This is a list of T cell receptor beta chains from one sample in a study of cytomegalovirus exposure and HLA in healthy donors. The method was immunoSEQ multiplex PCR; TCRdb's version includes in-frame clones alone and lacks a portion of them. The profile covers some 180,000 clones, with around 83% appearing a single time and approximately 1.2% taken by the ten largest. Sequencing was done on a sample of PBMCs. Receptor source: a girl aged 2-9 years in good health and CMV-seropositive. Both conserved end residues are part of each CDR3. Each record gives: CDR3 protein, CDR3 DNA, D gene, V gene, clone size, J gene. A D gene is named only where the DNA matches it firmly. Clone size, where shown, is once, few, many, or a class for clones that have expanded.

cdr3_aa: CASRPPQRRGEQYF; cdr3_nt: TGTGCCAGCAGGCCCCCCCAGCGGAGGGGCGAGCAGTACTTC; d_call: .; v_call: TRBV2; clone_size: .; j_call: TRBJ2-7
cdr3_aa: CASSLAGGGWEEETQYF; cdr3_nt: TGCGCCAGCAGCTTGGCTGGAGGCGGGTGGGAGGAAGAGACCCAGTACTTC; d_call: .; v_call: TRBV5-1; clone_size: .; j_call: TRBJ2-5
cdr3_aa: CASTPRGITEAFF; cdr3_nt: TGTGCCAGCACCCCACGGGGGATCACTGAAGCTTTCTTT; d_call: .; v_call: TRBV28; clone_size: .; j_call: TRBJ1-1
cdr3_aa: CASSLKAGGSYEQYF; cdr3_nt: TGTGCCAGCAGCTTAAAAGCGGGAGGGTCCTACGAGCAGTACTTC; d_call: TRBD2; v_call: TRBV7-9; clone_size: .; j_call: TRBJ2-7
cdr3_aa: CASSLGRSDSNYGYTF; cdr3_nt: TGTGCCAGCAGCTTAGGCCGGTCAGACTCTAACTATGGCTACACCTTC; d_call: .; v_call: TRBV13; clone_size: .; j_call: TRBJ1-2
cdr3_aa: CASSPQHKNTEAFF; cdr3_nt: TGTGCCAGCAGCCCACAACATAAGAACACTGAAGCTTTCTTT; d_call: .; v_call: TRBV6-1; clone_size: .; j_call: TRBJ1-1
cdr3_aa: CAWSNTINYGYTF; cdr3_nt: TGTGCCTGGAGCAACACCATCAACTATGGCTACACCTTC; d_call: .; v_call: TRBV30; clone_size: .; j_call: TRBJ1-2
cdr3_aa: CASSTPTDQETQYF; cdr3_nt: TGTGCCAGCAGCACCCCGACAGACCAAGAGACCCAGTACTTC; d_call: .; v_call: TRBV5-4; clone_size: .; j_call: TRBJ2-5
cdr3_aa: CAWNFKRTGDPSGANVLTF; cdr3_nt: TGTGCCTGGAACTTCAAGAGGACAGGCGACCCCTCTGGGGCCAACGTCCTGACTTTC; d_call: TRBD1; v_call: TRBV30; clone_size: once; j_call: TRBJ2-6
cdr3_aa: CATSRDWSTGELFF; cdr3_nt: TGTGCCACCAGCAGAGATTGGAGCACCGGGGAGCTGTTTTTT; d_call: .; v_call: TRBV15; clone_size: few; j_call: TRBJ2-2
cdr3_aa: CASSLIVNTEAFF; cdr3_nt: TGTGCCAGCAGTTTGATCGTGAACACTGAAGCTTTCTTT; d_call: .; v_call: TRBV5-6; clone_size: few; j_call: TRBJ1-1
cdr3_aa: CASSIGASNEQFF; cdr3_nt: TGTGCCAGTAGTATTGGTGCGTCCAATGAGCAGTTCTTC; d_call: .; v_call: TRBV19; clone_size: .; j_call: TRBJ2-1
cdr3_aa: CASSQLQGDGYTF; cdr3_nt: TGCGCCAGCAGCCAACTACAGGGTGATGGCTACACCTTC; d_call: .; v_call: TRBV4-1; clone_size: .; j_call: TRBJ1-2
cdr3_aa: CASSDEGQMNTEAFF; cdr3_nt: TGTGCCAGCAGTGACGAAGGACAGATGAACACTGAAGCTTTCTTT; d_call: .; v_call: TRBV6-1; clone_size: .; j_call: TRBJ1-1
cdr3_aa: CASQGDRGPYEQYF; cdr3_nt: TGTGCCAGTCAAGGGGACAGGGGGCCTTACGAGCAGTACTTC; d_call: TRBD1; v_call: TRBV2; clone_size: .; j_call: TRBJ2-7
cdr3_aa: CASSVRGPQPSSYNEQFF; cdr3_nt: TGTGCCAGTAGTGTCCGGGGTCCACAACCCAGCTCCTACAATGAGCAGTTCTTC; d_call: .; v_call: TRBV19; clone_size: .; j_call: TRBJ2-1
cdr3_aa: CASSPGQGQYYEQYF; cdr3_nt: TGTGCCAGCTCACCTGGACAGGGCCAATACTACGAGCAGTACTTC; d_call: TRBD1; v_call: TRBV18; clone_size: .; j_call: TRBJ2-7
cdr3_aa: CASSSSVYRGYTF; cdr3_nt: TGTGCCAGCAGCTCGAGTGTCTACCGGGGCTACACCTTC; d_call: .; v_call: TRBV9; clone_size: .; j_call: TRBJ1-2
cdr3_aa: CSATDMYEQYF; cdr3_nt: TGCAGTGCTACGGACATGTACGAGCAGTACTTC; d_call: .; v_call: TRBV20-1; clone_size: .; j_call: TRBJ2-7